This T cell receptor (beta chain) was obtained from a study of T-cell memory formation after mild COVID-19. A single record per CDR3 protein comes from TCRdb applying MiXCR to the 5' RACE reads. This table holds roughly 130,000 distinct CDR3 sequences, approximately 6.3% found once. The length of the CDR3 is 14 residues. The trim removed 4 bases at V and 4 bases at J, leaving 3 bases unmatched. Germline lookup yields CDR1 SGHRS and CDR2 YFSETQ. There are many counts of this clonotype. The chain is built from TRBV5-1 and TRBJ2-3; TRBD1 matches 10 bases. Sequenced: PBMCs or a T cell subset sorted from them (not recorded which). This TCR derives from an adult woman who had mild COVID-19 (a few samples of this study predate the infection). Cell type and time point are not known. CDR3: CASSAGQGADTQYF. CDR3 nucleotide sequence: TGCGCCAGCAGCGCCGGACAGGGGGCAGATACGCAGTATTTT. Complete variable domain (other parts from reference TRBV5-1 and TRBJ2-3): KAGVTQTPRYLIKTRGQQVTLSCSPISGHRSVSWYQQTPGQGLQFLFEYFSETQRNKGNFPGRFSGRQFSNSRSEMNVSTLELGDSALYLCASSAGQGADTQYFGPGTRLTVL.